The T cell receptor (beta chain) under discussion was sequenced for a study of tumor-infiltrating lymphocytes in primary liver carcinoma. TCR beta cDNA was reverse-transcribed from about 500 ng of total RNA. The reaction used a constant-region primer and ProtoScript II reverse transcriptase. ARM-PCR was slightly modified, and three nested multiplex PCR rounds with it gave rise to the TCR beta libraries. A C-beta reverse primer and TRBV1-TRBV30 forward primers served in each of the first two PCR rounds, at ten to eleven cycles apiece. MiXCR was run by TCRdb on the multiplex PCR reads, yielding one entry per CDR3 protein. The sample records roughly 25,000 distinct CDR3 sequences, around 79% being singletons. Germline V gene lookup returns CDR1 MDHEN and CDR2 SYDVKM. The CDR3 is 17 amino acids. Trimming took off 1 base at V and 1 base at J, with 16 bases between the two ends. It was from about 21-30 mg of unsorted bulk tissue that RNA and DNA were co-extracted.

Study-level results: Blood trailed tumors significantly in top-250-clone fraction (p = 0.039). Lower overlap was observed for tumor-adjacent and tumor-blood pairs relative to tumor region pairs.

This clonotype was detected ten times or more. The antigen is unknown. The TCR comes from a man aged 40-49 years with primary liver carcinoma and hepatitis B virus infection. The sequencing input was liver tumor tissue from sampling region 3. The subset is: tumor region T3, left-lateral pole. V usage is TRBV28 and J usage is TRBJ1-1; D remains ambiguous. The CDR3 region has the DNA TGTGCCAGCAGTTTATTCGTCTCGGTTTTAGGGAACACTGAAGCTTTCTTT. Translated: CASSLFVSVLGNTEAFF.